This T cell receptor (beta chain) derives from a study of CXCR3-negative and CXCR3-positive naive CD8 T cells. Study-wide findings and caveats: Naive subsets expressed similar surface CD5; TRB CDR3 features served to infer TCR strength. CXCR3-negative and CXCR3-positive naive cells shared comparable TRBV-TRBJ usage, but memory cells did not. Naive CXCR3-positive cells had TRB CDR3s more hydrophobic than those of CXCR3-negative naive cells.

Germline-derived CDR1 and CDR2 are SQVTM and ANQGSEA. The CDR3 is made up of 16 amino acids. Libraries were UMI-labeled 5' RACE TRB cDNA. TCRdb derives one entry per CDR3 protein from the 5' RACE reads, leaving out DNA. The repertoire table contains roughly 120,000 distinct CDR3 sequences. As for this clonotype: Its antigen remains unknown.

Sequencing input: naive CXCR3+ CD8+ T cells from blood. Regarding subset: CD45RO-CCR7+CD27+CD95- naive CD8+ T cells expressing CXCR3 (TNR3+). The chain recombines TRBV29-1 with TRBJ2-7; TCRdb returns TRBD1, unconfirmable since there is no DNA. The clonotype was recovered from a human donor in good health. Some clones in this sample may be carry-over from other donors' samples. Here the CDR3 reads CSVPRLSGGADYEQYF.